The rows below give T cell receptor beta chains drawn from one sample of a study of T cell responses to AZD1222 COVID-19 vaccine. TCRdb's table, derived via immunoSEQ multiplex PCR, lists solely in-frame clones and lacks some. The table records under 150,000 clones, 75% to 95% of them present only once. Sequencing was performed on peripheral blood, taken on day 0 of AZD1222 vaccination. These receptor sequences come from an adult in good health. Both conserved end residues are part of each CDR3. D genes are given only for firm matches. Size is omitted from some rows. Given values are once, few, many or a class for expanded clones.

clone_size: NA; v_call: TRBV28; d_call: NA; j_call: TRBJ1-1; cdr3_nt: TGTGCCAGCAGCTTCTGGAGGGCGCCGGCTTTCTTT; cdr3_aa: CASSFWRAPAFF
clone_size: NA; v_call: TRBV5-1; d_call: TRBD1; j_call: TRBJ1-6; cdr3_nt: TGCGCCAGCAGCAGGGGACAGGGGGATAATTCACCCCTCCACTTT; cdr3_aa: CASSRGQGDNSPLHF
clone_size: NA; v_call: TRBV19; d_call: TRBD1; j_call: TRBJ2-4; cdr3_nt: TGTGCCAGTAGTATTAAACGGGACAGGATAAACATTCAGTACTTC; cdr3_aa: CASSIKRDRINIQYF
clone_size: NA; v_call: TRBV14; d_call: TRBD1; j_call: TRBJ1-4; cdr3_nt: TGTGCCAGCAGCGAAGGATCTCACAGGGGGCGCGATGAAAAACTGTTTTTT; cdr3_aa: CASSEGSHRGRDEKLFF
clone_size: NA; v_call: TRBV2; d_call: TRBD1; j_call: TRBJ2-5; cdr3_nt: TGTGCCAGCAGTGACCAGGGGGCTGGGGAGACCCAGTACTTC; cdr3_aa: CASSDQGAGETQYF
clone_size: NA; v_call: TRBV30; d_call: NA; j_call: TRBJ1-3; cdr3_nt: TGTGCCTGGAGTGTACCCAAAAGCTCTGGAAACACCATATATTTT; cdr3_aa: CAWSVPKSSGNTIYF
clone_size: NA; v_call: TRBV24-1; d_call: NA; j_call: TRBJ2-1; cdr3_nt: TGTGCCACCAGTGATTTTCAAGCAGTAAGAAATGAGCAGTTCTTC; cdr3_aa: CATSDFQAVRNEQFF
clone_size: NA; v_call: TRBV3-1/TRBV3-2; d_call: TRBD2; j_call: TRBJ2-1; cdr3_nt: TGTGCCAGCAGCCACCCCGGGACTAGAATCAATGAGCAGTTCTTC; cdr3_aa: CASSHPGTRINEQFF
clone_size: NA; v_call: TRBV29-1; d_call: NA; j_call: TRBJ2-1; cdr3_nt: TGCAGCGTTGATGTGGGACTTTACAATGAGCAGTTCTTC; cdr3_aa: CSVDVGLYNEQFF
clone_size: NA; v_call: TRBV2; d_call: TRBD1; j_call: TRBJ1-4; cdr3_nt: TGTGCCAGCATGAGGGACAGTATGGATGAGCTGTTTTTT; cdr3_aa: CASMRDSMDELFF
clone_size: NA; v_call: TRBV19; d_call: TRBD1; j_call: TRBJ2-7; cdr3_nt: TGTGCCAGCAGGGGACAGTTACGGGAGCAGTACTTC; cdr3_aa: CASRGQLREQYF
clone_size: once; v_call: TRBV6-1; d_call: NA; j_call: TRBJ1-6; cdr3_nt: TGTGCCAGCAGTGAAGGGAAAGGGGCAGCAATTCCCCTCCACTTT; cdr3_aa: CASSEGKGAAIPLHF
clone_size: NA; v_call: TRBV5-1; d_call: TRBD2; j_call: TRBJ2-3; cdr3_nt: TGCGCCAGCAGCAACACTAGCGGGAGGACTACGCAGTATTTT; cdr3_aa: CASSNTSGRTTQYF
clone_size: NA; v_call: TRBV9; d_call: NA; j_call: TRBJ1-6; cdr3_nt: TGTGCCAGCAGCGTAGGTGGGAGTTCCTATAATTCACCCCTCCACTTT; cdr3_aa: CASSVGGSSYNSPLHF
clone_size: NA; v_call: TRBV12-5; d_call: NA; j_call: TRBJ1-2; cdr3_nt: TGTGCTAGTGGTTTGTCAGGCAGAAGGGGGATTGGCTACACCTTC; cdr3_aa: CASGLSGRRGIGYTF
clone_size: NA; v_call: TRBV7-2; d_call: NA; j_call: TRBJ1-5; cdr3_nt: TGTGCCAGCAGGGGGCAGAGCAATCAGCCCCAGCATTTT; cdr3_aa: CASRGQSNQPQHF
clone_size: NA; v_call: TRBV9; d_call: TRBD1; j_call: TRBJ1-1; cdr3_nt: TGTGCCAGCAGCCCCGCGGGCGGAGGGGGCTCTGAAGCTTTCTTT; cdr3_aa: CASSPAGGGGSEAFF
clone_size: once; v_call: TRBV3-1/TRBV3-2; d_call: NA; j_call: TRBJ2-3; cdr3_nt: TGTGCCAGCAGCTGGCATGTGGTAGCGGACACAGATACGCAGTATTTT; cdr3_aa: CASSWHVVADTDTQYF
clone_size: once; v_call: TRBV30; d_call: NA; j_call: TRBJ1-1; cdr3_nt: TGTGCCTGGTCCAGGGGCATGAACACTGAAGCTTTCTTT; cdr3_aa: CAWSRGMNTEAFF
clone_size: NA; v_call: TRBV25-1; d_call: TRBD1; j_call: TRBJ1-4; cdr3_nt: TGTGCCAGCAGCCCCGGGACAGGGCTTTTGGAAAAACTGTTTTTT; cdr3_aa: CASSPGTGLLEKLFF
clone_size: NA; v_call: TRBV5-1; d_call: TRBD1; j_call: TRBJ2-5; cdr3_nt: TGCGCCAGCAGCCCCGGGACAGGGGCGTTGGAGACCCAGTACTTC; cdr3_aa: CASSPGTGALETQYF
clone_size: NA; v_call: TRBV27; d_call: NA; j_call: TRBJ1-1; cdr3_nt: TGTGCCAGCAGTTTATCCCCCCGAAGATCGAACACTGAAGCTTTCTTT; cdr3_aa: CASSLSPRRSNTEAFF
clone_size: NA; v_call: TRBV30; d_call: NA; j_call: TRBJ1-2; cdr3_nt: TGTGCCTGGAGTAAGGGGGGTGGCTATGGCTACACCTTC; cdr3_aa: CAWSKGGGYGYTF
clone_size: NA; v_call: TRBV10-2; d_call: TRBD2; j_call: TRBJ2-7; cdr3_nt: TGCGCCAGCAGTGAAGCGGGAGTCCTGAATTACGAGCAGTACTTC; cdr3_aa: CASSEAGVLNYEQYF